Below are 6 T cell receptor beta chains sequenced from a single sample in a study of blood T cells in healthy people across ages (dated by TCRdb to the mid-2010s). Libraries were prepared through 5' RACE. TCRdb names Illumina HiSeq 2500 as the instrument used. The second PCR ran for about 6 to 11 cycles and used a J-beta primer mix along with a sample-barcoded 5' primer. TCRdb applied fastp at Q25 and MiXCR to the public reads, then kept only in-frame beta chains. Entries that share a CDR3 protein sequence are merged under the most common genes and DNA. This sample has 1.5 million to 2 million distinct CDR3 sequences in its table, and 49% of those were observed once. The ten largest make up over 2% of the sample. Sequencing input: blood. These receptor sequences come from a woman in her 40s in good health.

The rearrangement joins TRBV6-2 or TRBV6-3 to TRBJ2-5; the match to TRBD2 covers 7 bases. The germline V gene encodes CDR1 MNHEY and CDR2 SVGEGT. Trimming cost V 4 bases and J 11 bases; bases outside gene matches: 19. The CDR3 is made up of 16 amino acids. The CDR3 DNA reads TGTGCCAGCAGTTCCTTTGCGGGGGATTTGTATAATGAGCAGTACTTC. As protein: CASSSFAGDLYNEQYF.

This clonotype was detected many times. The chain recombines TRBV7-2 with TRBJ2-3; D not resolved. The length of the CDR3 is 12 residues. Trimming removed 6 bases from V and 2 bases from J, with 6 bases in between. Germline CDR1 is SGHTA and CDR2 is FQGNSA. The CDR3: CASRGVTDTQYF. The CDR3 coding sequence is TGTGCCAGCAGGGGCGTCACAGATACGCAGTATTTT.

The chain uses TRBV20-1 and TRBJ2-4, with TRBD2 identical over 15 bases. The end of the DNA fits TRBJ2-5 better, so the J call may be wrong. The CDR3 consists of 19 residues. Germline V lookup: CDR1 DFQATT, CDR2 SNEGSKA (reference sequence). CDR3 in DNA: TGCAGTGCCAAGGCACCGGGACTAGCGGGGGGTACGAGGAAAGAGACCCAGTACTTC. Protein product: CSAKAPGLAGGTRKETQYF.

This chain joins TRBV18 and TRBJ1-1; D may be TRBD1 (5 bases). The length of the CDR3 is 15 residues. Trimming took 1 base from V and 2 from J, leaving 11 bases between them. The germline gives CDR1 KGHSH, CDR2 LQKENI. CDR3 DNA sequence: TGTGCCAGCTCACCACAAGGGGCCGTTAACACTGAAGCTTTCTTT. It codes for CASSPQGAVNTEAFF.

CDR3 loop: CASSWSGIEQYF. Here the CDR3 DNA reads TGTGCCAGCAGTTGGTCCGGCATCGAGCAGTACTTC. The rearrangement uses TRBV6-2 or TRBV6-3 and TRBJ2-7; D unresolved. The CDR3 contains 12 residues. V was trimmed by 4 bases and J by 6 bases, leaving 10 bases between them. Germline V gives CDR1 MNHEY, CDR2 SVGEGT.

With respect to this clonotype: Compared with germline, one end of the junction differs, possibly owing to a read error. The rearrangement joins TRBV2 to TRBJ2-5; the match to TRBD1 covers 9 bases. The CDR3 extends over 14 amino acids. Germline CDR1 is SNHLY and CDR2 is FYNNEI. CDR3 nucleotides: TGTGCCAGCAGGGAAGACAGGGGGATAAAGACCCAGTACTTC. Translation gives CASREDRGIKTQYF. Using reference TRBV2 and TRBJ2-5 for the parts outside the CDR3, the full variable domain is EPEVTQTPSHQVTQMGQEVILRCVPISNHLYFYWYRQILGQKVEFLVSFYNNEISEKSEIFDDQFSVERPDGSNFTLKIRSTKLEDSAMYFCASREDRGIKTQYFGPGTRLLVL.